This TCR beta chain came from a study of T cells in tuberculosis. Study at large: CD1B tetramers identified T cells specific for mycobacterial lipid GMM. Study-wide results and caveats: Some low-affinity tetramer-binding T cells may be absent from this sample.

No alpha-beta pairing information exists for these sequences. Clones were sequenced by immunoSEQ multiplex PCR, and TCRdb holds only the in-frame ones, with some missing. The sample lists about 88,000 clones, around 90% occurring once. Germline V CDR1 and CDR2: ENHRY, SYGVKD. V shed 2 bases, J shed 5 bases, and the junction held 6 bases outside the gene matches. This CDR3 has 14 amino acids. Cells were sorted from thawed PBMC rested overnight and stained with GMM-loaded CD1B tetramer, viability dye and anti-CD3. The CD1B tetramers carried C32 glucose monomycolate purified from Rhodococcus equi. Approximately 110,000 tetramer-negative cells were sorted from each donor. In this sample, this clone turned up once.

The receptor's source is an adult woman with latent tuberculosis. The chain has TRBV10-3 and TRBJ2-7, with 7 bases identical to TRBD1. Source material: CD1b-GMM tetramer-negative cells sorted from PBMCs. In DNA form, the CDR3 reads TGTGCCATCAGTGAGGGCAGGGGGATCGACGAGCAGTACGTC. Amino acid sequence: CAISEGRGIDEQYV.